This entry is about one TCR beta chain. Its target is unknown. Every patient had mismatch repair deficiency by PCR or immunohistochemistry. The data derive from a study of PD-1 blockade in mismatch repair-deficient tumors. Across the whole study: All were previously treated, progressing patients with some twelve mismatch repair-deficient cancer types.

Clones were sequenced by immunoSEQ multiplex PCR, and TCRdb holds only the in-frame ones, with some missing. The sample comprises just under 80,000 clones, approximately 80% of which are singletons, and about 6% rests with the top ten. The germline V gene has CDR1 SGHRS and CDR2 YFSETQ. Trimming removed 5 bases from V and 0 bases from J, with 12 bases in between. This CDR3 has 14 residues. Findings and limits, study-wide: Tumor-resident clones, often undetectable pretreatment in blood, expanded then contracted after pembrolizumab.

V usage is TRBV5-1 and J usage is TRBJ2-7; possibly TRBD1 or TRBD2 for D (6 bases each). This receptor was identified in an adult with mismatch repair-deficient cancer. The sequencing here drew on peripheral blood, taken 44 weeks after starting pembrolizumab. CDR3 DNA sequence: TGCGCCAGCAGATGGGGGGCCGCCTCCTACGAGCAGTACTTC. Translating it yields CASRWGAASYEQYF. Looking up the rest from reference TRBV5-1 and TRBJ2-7 gives the full variable domain: KAGVTQTPRYLIKTRGQQVTLSCSPISGHRSVSWYQQTPGQGLQFLFEYFSETQRNKGNFPGRFSGRQFSNSRSEMNVSTLELGDSALYLCASRWGAASYEQYFGPGTRLTVT.